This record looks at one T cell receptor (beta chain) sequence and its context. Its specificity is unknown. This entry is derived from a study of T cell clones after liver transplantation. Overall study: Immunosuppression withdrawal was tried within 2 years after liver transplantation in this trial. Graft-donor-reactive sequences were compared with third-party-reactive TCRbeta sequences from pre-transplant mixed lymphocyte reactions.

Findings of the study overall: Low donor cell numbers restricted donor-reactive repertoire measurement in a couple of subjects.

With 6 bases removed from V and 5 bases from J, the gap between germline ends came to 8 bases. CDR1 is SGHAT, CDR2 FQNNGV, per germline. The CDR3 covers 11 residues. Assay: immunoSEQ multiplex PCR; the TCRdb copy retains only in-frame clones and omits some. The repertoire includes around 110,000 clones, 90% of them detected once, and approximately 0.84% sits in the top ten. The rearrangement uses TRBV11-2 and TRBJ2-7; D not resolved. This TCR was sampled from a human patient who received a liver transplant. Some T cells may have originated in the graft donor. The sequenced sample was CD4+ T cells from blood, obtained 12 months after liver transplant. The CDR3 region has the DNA TGTGCCAGCAGTGGTAAAGACGAGCAGTACTTC. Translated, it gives CASSGKDEQYF.